This T cell receptor (beta chain) was recovered during a study of OX40 agonist ivuxolimab in advanced cancers. Study details: It was ivuxolimab, an agonistic anti-OX40 (CD134) antibody, that patients were treated with. Patients undergoing dose escalation presented with hepatocellular carcinoma, melanoma, renal cell or head and neck cancer. Patients achieving partial responses numbered three: one hepatocellular carcinoma case and two cutaneous melanoma cases.

Using immunoSEQ multiplex PCR, the repertoire was profiled, and TCRdb retains in-frame clones only, with some absent. The table has tens of thousands of clones, roughly nine tenths seen once. The TCR originated in an adult with an advanced solid tumor such as melanoma, head and neck, liver or kidney cancer. The sequenced sample was CD4+ or CD8+ T cells sorted from blood, obtained in a trial of the OX40 agonist ivuxolimab.

CDR3 in amino acids: CASSLAQVPLYLFF. The CDR3 DNA sequence: TGTGCCAGCAGCTTGGCACAGGTTCCTCTTTATCTGTTTTTT. This chain links TRBV5-4 with TRBJ2-2, with D possibly TRBD1 on 5 matching bases. In germline, CDR1 is SGHNT, CDR2 YYREEE (reference sequence). The CDR3 totals 14 residues. Trimming shortened V by 0 bases and J by 14 bases, and 17 bases separated the two germline ends.